Listed below are T cell receptor beta chains from one sample, sequenced in a study of cytomegalovirus exposure and HLA in healthy donors. Repertoires were generated with immunoSEQ multiplex PCR, while TCRdb's copy carries only in-frame clones and drops some. Of over 150,000 clones in the sample, 65% to 85% were seen once. Sequenced: PBMCs. These receptors originate from a woman aged 18-29 years in good health and CMV-seropositive. Each CDR3 is given with its conserved first and last residue. Size is omitted from some rows. Given values are once, few, many or a class for expanded clones.

J gene,clone size,V gene,CDR3 protein
TRBJ2-3,.,TRBV6-5,CASRRTGGTDTQYF
TRBJ2-5,.,TRBV5-4,CASSLAGGGSDRTQYF
TRBJ2-1,.,TRBV5-4,CASSHPGISYNEQFF
TRBJ2-2,.,TRBV5-1,CASSRRVSGELFF
TRBJ1-2,.,TRBV4-1,CASSQDPSVGYTF
TRBJ2-7,.,TRBV6-1,CASSVDGLSYEQYF
TRBJ2-1,.,TRBV2,CASDRGSYNEQFF
TRBJ2-3,.,TRBV29-1,CSVIHPSGETTDTQYF
TRBJ1-5,few,TRBV2,CASSERNRGNQPQHF
TRBJ1-2,.,TRBV12-2,CASPGREDPYGYTF
TRBJ2-7,.,TRBV15,CATRAHPGTGNYEQYF
TRBJ2-2,.,TRBV9,CASSVVAGGRTGELFF
TRBJ1-4,.,TRBV2,CASQADKGEKLFF
TRBJ2-3,.,TRBV9,CASSGLRDTQYF
TRBJ1-1,many,TRBV4-3,CASSQDIGQNTEAFF
TRBJ2-5,.,TRBV5-4,CASSRSGGQETQYF
TRBJ1-2,.,TRBV27,CASSSGQGAFYGYTF
TRBJ2-2,.,TRBV14,CASSVGGDTGELFF
TRBJ1-4,.,TRBV5-8,CASSFGGSVKLFF
TRBJ1-3,.,TRBV2,CASSLDRGLPGNTIYF
TRBJ1-5,.,TRBV11-2,CASSSQRDQPQHF
TRBJ2-4,few,TRBV7-9,CASSLSGGLAKNIQYF
TRBJ2-3,.,TRBV29-1,CSVEPRTSGADTQYF
TRBJ2-7,.,TRBV2,CASLDREQGYEQYF
TRBJ1-3,.,TRBV9,CASSATGGKAYELLDTIYF
TRBJ1-3,.,TRBV9,CASSVEGLVGPSGNTIYF
TRBJ2-1,once,TRBV7-2,CASSLTRRGGTEQFF
TRBJ2-5,once,TRBV9,CASSVQGGGETQYF
TRBJ1-2,once,TRBV4-2,CASSHPGQTFGYTF
TRBJ2-2,.,TRBV7-7,CASSLISTGELFF
TRBJ1-4,.,TRBV7-6,CASSSKGAGKNEKLFF
TRBJ2-7,.,TRBV9,CASSVSGSEQYF